This TCR beta chain was identified in a study of glioma-infiltrating T cells. About this clonotype itself: Its cognate antigen is unknown.

The iRepertoire nested amplicon-rescue multiplex PCR amplified TCR alpha and beta CDR3s from RNA. Via MiXCR, TCRdb re-called the multiplex PCR reads, giving one row per CDR3 protein. The table shows around 100,000 distinct CDR3 sequences, with 25% to 35% occurring only once. Study outcomes and limitations: CDR3 overlap between tissue and blood was very small. Gliomas, especially low-grade, showed above-expected tissue-blood divergence; non-neoplastic patients showed below.

CDR3 length: 14 amino acids. V shed 5 bases, J shed 5 bases, and the junction held 2 bases outside the gene matches. Looked up from germline, CDR1 is SEHNR and CDR2 is FQNEAQ (reference sequence). Sequenced sample: glioma tissue, nonneoplastic brain tissue, or PBMCs (not recorded which). This chain uses TRBV7-9 with TRBJ1-6; 8 positions agree with TRBD1. The receptor was derived from a human donor with low-grade glioma or glioblastoma, undergoing nonglioma brain surgery, or in good health (not recorded which). CDR3 protein: CASSATGDNSPLHF. Written as DNA, the CDR3 is TGTGCCAGCAGCGCGACAGGGGATAATTCACCCCTCCACTTT.